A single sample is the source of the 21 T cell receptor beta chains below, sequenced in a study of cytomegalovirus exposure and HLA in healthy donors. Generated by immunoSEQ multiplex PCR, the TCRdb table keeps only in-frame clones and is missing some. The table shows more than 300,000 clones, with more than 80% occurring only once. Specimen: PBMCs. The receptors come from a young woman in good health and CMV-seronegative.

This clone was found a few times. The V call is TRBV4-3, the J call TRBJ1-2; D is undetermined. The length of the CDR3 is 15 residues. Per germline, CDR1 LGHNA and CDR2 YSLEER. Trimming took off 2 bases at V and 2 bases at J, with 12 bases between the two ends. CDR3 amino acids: CASSQSGVFNYGYTF. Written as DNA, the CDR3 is TGCGCCAGCAGCCAATCCGGGGTTTTCAACTATGGCTACACCTTC.

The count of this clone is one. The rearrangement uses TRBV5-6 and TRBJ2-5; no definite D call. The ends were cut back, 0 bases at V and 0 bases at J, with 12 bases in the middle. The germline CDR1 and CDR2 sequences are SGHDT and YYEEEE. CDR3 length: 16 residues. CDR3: CASSLELETYQETQYF. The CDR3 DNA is TGTGCCAGCAGCTTGGAGCTAGAAACGTACCAAGAGACCCAGTACTTC.

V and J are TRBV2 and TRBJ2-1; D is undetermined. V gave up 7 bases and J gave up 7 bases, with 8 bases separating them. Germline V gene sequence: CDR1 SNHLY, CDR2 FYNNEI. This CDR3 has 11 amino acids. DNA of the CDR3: TGTGCCAGCAATGACCCTAATGAGCAGTTCTTC. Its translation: CASNDPNEQFF.

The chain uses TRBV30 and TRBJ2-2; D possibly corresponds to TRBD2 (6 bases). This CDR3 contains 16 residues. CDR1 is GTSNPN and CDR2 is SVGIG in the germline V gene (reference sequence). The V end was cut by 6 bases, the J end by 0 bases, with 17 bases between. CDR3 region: CACLVGGGANTGELFF. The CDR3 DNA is TGTGCCTGTCTTGTGGGTGGAGGGGCGAACACCGGGGAGCTGTTTTTT. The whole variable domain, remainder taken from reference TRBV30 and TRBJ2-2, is SQTIHQWPATLVQPVGSPLSLECTVEGTSNPNLYWYRQAAGRGLQLLFYSVGIGQISSEVPQNLSASRPQDRQFILSSKKLLLSDSGFYLCACLVGGGANTGELFFGEGSRLTVL.

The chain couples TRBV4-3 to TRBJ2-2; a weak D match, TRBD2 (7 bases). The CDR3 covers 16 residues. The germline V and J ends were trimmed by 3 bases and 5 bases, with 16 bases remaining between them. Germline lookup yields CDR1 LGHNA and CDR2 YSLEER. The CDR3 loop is CASSQTSRGGTGELFF. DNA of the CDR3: TGCGCCAGCAGCCAGACTAGCCGAGGGGGAACCGGGGAGCTGTTTTTT.

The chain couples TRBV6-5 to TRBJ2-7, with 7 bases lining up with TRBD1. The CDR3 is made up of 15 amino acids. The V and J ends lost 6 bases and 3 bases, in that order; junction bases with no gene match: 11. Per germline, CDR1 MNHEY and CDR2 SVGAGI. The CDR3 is CASRDPGTAYYEQYF. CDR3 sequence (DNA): TGTGCCAGCAGGGATCCGGGGACAGCGTACTACGAGCAGTACTTC.

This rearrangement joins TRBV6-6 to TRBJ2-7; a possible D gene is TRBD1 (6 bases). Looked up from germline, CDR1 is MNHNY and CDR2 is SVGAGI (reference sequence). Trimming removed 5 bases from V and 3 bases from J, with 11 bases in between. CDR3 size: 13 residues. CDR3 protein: CASSRQGFYEQYF. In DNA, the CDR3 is TGTGCCAGCAGTCGGCAGGGGTTCTACGAGCAGTACTTC.

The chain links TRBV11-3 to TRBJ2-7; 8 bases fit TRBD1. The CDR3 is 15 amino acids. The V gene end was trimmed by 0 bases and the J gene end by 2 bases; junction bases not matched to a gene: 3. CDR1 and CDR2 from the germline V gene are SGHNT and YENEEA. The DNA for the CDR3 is TGTGCCAGCAGCTTAGACCGGGACAGGCCCTACGAGCAGTACTTC. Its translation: CASSLDRDRPYEQYF.

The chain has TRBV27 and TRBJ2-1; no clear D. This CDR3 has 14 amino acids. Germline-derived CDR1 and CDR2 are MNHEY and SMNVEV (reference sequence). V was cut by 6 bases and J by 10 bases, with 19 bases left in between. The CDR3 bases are TGTGCCAGCAGAACGACGCGGATCGATGCGGAGCAGTTCTTC. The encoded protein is CASRTTRIDAEQFF.

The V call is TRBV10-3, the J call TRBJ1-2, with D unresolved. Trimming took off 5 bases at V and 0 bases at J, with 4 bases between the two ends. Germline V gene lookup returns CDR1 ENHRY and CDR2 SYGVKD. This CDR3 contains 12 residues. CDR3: CAISPANYGYTF. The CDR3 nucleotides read TGTGCCATCAGTCCAGCTAACTATGGCTACACCTTC.

The CDR3 here is CASSLGTGGHTGELFF. DNA for the CDR3: TGTGCCAGCAGTTTGGGGACAGGGGGACACACCGGGGAGCTGTTTTTT. This sequence joins TRBV27 and TRBJ2-2; 11 bases are a match to TRBD1. Losses at the gene ends were 3 bases for V and 3 bases for J; bases not matched to a gene: 3. The CDR3 totals 16 residues. The germline V gene encodes CDR1 MNHEY and CDR2 SMNVEV (reference sequence).

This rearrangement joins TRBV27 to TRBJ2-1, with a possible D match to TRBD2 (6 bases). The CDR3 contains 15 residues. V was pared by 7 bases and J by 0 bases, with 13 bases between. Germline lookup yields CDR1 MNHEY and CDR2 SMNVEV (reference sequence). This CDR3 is CASTSPGSSYNEQFF. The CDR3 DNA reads TGTGCCAGCACCTCTCCCGGGAGCTCCTACAATGAGCAGTTCTTC.

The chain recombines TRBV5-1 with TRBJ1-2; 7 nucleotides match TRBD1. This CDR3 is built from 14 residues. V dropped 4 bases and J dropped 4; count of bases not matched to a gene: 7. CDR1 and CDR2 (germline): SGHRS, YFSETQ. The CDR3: CASSESQGVYGYTF. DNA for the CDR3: TGCGCCAGCAGCGAAAGCCAGGGGGTCTATGGCTACACCTTC.

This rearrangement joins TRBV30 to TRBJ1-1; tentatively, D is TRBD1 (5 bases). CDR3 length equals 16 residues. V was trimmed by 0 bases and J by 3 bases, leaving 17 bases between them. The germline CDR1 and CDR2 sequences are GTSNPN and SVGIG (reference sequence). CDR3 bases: TGTGCCTGGAGTGTATCCGGACGACAGCCATACACTGAAGCTTTCTTT. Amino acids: CAWSVSGRQPYTEAFF. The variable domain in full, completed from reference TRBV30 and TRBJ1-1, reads SQTIHQWPATLVQPVGSPLSLECTVEGTSNPNLYWYRQAAGRGLQLLFYSVGIGQISSEVPQNLSASRPQDRQFILSSKKLLLSDSGFYLCAWSVSGRQPYTEAFFGQGTRLTVV.

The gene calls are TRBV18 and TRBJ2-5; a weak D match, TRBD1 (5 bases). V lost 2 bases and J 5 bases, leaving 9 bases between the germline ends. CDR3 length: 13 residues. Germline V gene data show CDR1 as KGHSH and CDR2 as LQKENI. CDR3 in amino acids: CASSPGPGETQYF. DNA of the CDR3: TGTGCCAGCTCACCAGGCCCAGGGGAGACCCAGTACTTC.

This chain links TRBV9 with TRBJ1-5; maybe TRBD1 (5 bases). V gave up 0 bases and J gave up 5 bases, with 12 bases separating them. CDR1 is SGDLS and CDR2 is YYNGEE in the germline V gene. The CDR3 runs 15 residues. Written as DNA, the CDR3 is TGTGCCAGCAGCGTAGGTCCAGGGCTGGATCAGCCCCAGCATTTT. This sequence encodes CASSVGPGLDQPQHF.

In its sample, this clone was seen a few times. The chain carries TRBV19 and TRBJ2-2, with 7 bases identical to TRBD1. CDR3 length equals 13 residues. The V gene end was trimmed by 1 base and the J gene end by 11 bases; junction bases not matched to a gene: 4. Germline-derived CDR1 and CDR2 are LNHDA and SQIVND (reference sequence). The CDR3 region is CASSIVWDSELFF. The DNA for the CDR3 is TGTGCCAGTAGTATAGTGTGGGACAGTGAGCTGTTTTTT.

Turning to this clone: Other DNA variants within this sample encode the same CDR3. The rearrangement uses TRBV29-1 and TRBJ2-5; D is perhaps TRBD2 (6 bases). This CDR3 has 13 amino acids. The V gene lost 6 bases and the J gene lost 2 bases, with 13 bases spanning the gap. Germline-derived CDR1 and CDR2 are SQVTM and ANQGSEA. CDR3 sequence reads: CSVPRGTQETQYF. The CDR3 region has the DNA TGCAGCGTCCCTCGCGGGACTCAAGAGACCCAGTACTTC.

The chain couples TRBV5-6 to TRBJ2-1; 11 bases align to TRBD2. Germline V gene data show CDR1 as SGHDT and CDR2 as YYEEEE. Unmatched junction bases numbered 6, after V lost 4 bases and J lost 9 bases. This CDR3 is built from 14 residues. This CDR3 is CASSLLAGGLEQFF. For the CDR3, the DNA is TGTGCCAGCAGCCTGTTAGCGGGAGGGCTTGAGCAGTTCTTC. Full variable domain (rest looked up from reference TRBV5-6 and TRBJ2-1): DAGVTQSPTHLIKTRGQQVTLRCSPKSGHDTVSWYQQALGQGPQFIFQYYEEEERQRGNFPDRFSGHQFPNYSSELNVNALLLGDSALYLCASSLLAGGLEQFFGPGTRLTVL.

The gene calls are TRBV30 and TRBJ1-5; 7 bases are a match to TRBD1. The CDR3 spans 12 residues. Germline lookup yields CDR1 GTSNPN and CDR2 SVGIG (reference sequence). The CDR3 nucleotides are TGTGCTAGGGGGCGCCTGGATCAGCCCCAGCATTTT. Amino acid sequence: CARGRLDQPQHF.

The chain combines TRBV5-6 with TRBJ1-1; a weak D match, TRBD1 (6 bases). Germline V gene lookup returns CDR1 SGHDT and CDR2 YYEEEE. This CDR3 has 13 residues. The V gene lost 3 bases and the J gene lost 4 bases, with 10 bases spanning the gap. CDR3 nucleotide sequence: TGTGCCAGCAGCTACGGGGACATCACTGAAGCTTTCTTT. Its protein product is CASSYGDITEAFF.